These 26 T cell receptor beta chains were all obtained from the same sample, sequenced in a study of cytomegalovirus exposure and HLA in healthy donors. TCRdb's copy holds only in-frame clones and misses some; the assay was immunoSEQ multiplex PCR. The data show 150,000 to 200,000 clones, approximately 88% seen once. The specimen sequenced was PBMCs. The source is a man aged 18-30 years in good health and CMV-seropositive.

The rearrangement joins TRBV20-1 to TRBJ2-3; D is perhaps TRBD2 (6 bases). Germline V CDR1 and CDR2: DFQATT, SNEGSKA (reference sequence). The CDR3 totals 10 residues. Trimming shortened V by 6 bases and J by 15 bases, and 16 bases separated the two germline ends. CDR3 sequence: CSAQQKGGYF. DNA of the CDR3: TGCAGTGCCCAGCAGAAGGGAGGATATTTT.

The V and J genes are TRBV9 and TRBJ2-5; D perhaps matches TRBD2 (5 bases). The CDR3 consists of 18 residues. The germline V gene has CDR1 SGDLS and CDR2 YYNGEE. Trimming removed 4 bases from V and 5 bases from J, with 27 bases in between. The chain's CDR3 is CASSPPQEGPKLTETQYF. The CDR3 region has the DNA TGTGCCAGCAGCCCCCCTCAAGAGGGTCCGAAACTAACGGAGACCCAGTACTTC. Filled out from reference TRBV9 and TRBJ2-5, the complete variable domain reads DSGVTQTPKHLITATGQRVTLRCSPRSGDLSVYWYQQSLDQGLQFLIQYYNGEERAKGNILERFSAQQFPDLHSELNLSSLELGDSALYFCASSPPQEGPKLTETQYFGPGTRLLVL.

A note on this clone: The sample has other DNA sequences that encode this CDR3 too. The chain uses TRBV27 and TRBJ2-7; D call uncertain. The CDR3 spans 11 residues. CDR1 and CDR2 from the germline V gene are MNHEY and SMNVEV (reference sequence). The V and J ends lost 4 bases and 4 bases respectively, with 5 bases between them. The CDR3 sequence is CASSSTYEQYF. The CDR3 DNA reads as TGTGCCAGCAGTTCGACATACGAGCAGTACTTC.

The chain links TRBV7-8 to TRBJ2-7; D is uncertain. The CDR3 sequence is 14 residues long. Trimming pared 1 base from V and 4 bases from J, leaving 11 bases between. Germline loops: CDR1 SGHVS, CDR2 FQNEAQ. This CDR3 is CASSLGGLLYEQYF. CDR3 bases: TGTGCCAGCAGCTTAGGCGGCCTCTTATACGAGCAGTACTTC. The full variable domain, its missing parts supplied by reference TRBV7-8 and TRBJ2-7, is GAGVSQSPRYKVAKRGQDVALRCDPISGHVSLFWYQQALGQGPEFLTYFQNEAQLDKSGLPSDRFFAERPEGSVSTLKIQRTQQEDSAVYLCASSLGGLLYEQYFGPGTRLTVT.

For this clone: Other DNA sequences in this specimen translate into the identical CDR3. The chain couples TRBV11-2 to TRBJ2-7; 7 bases are a match to TRBD1. The CDR3 sequence is 13 residues long. Germline values: CDR1 SGHAT, CDR2 FQNNGV. V dropped 6 bases and J dropped 1; count of bases not matched to a gene: 3. The CDR3 coding sequence is TGTGCCAGCAGTCGACAGGGTTCCTACGAGCAGTACTTC. Amino acids: CASSRQGSYEQYF.

This clone was seen once. The junction departs from germline at one end; a sequencing error may be responsible. The genes are TRBV11-2 and TRBJ2-7; 7 nucleotides line up with TRBD1. Per germline, CDR1 SGHAT and CDR2 FQNNGV. CDR3 length: 13 residues. The CDR3 here is CASSVDRVVEQYF. CDR3 bases: TGTGCCAGCAGCGTAGACAGGGTGGTAGAGCAGTACTTC.

This CDR3 reads CASSFRVTGLSNQPQHF. DNA of the CDR3: TGTGCCAGCAGTTTTCGGGTAACTGGACTTAGCAATCAGCCCCAGCATTTT. The V call is TRBV28, the J call TRBJ1-5; D uncertain. This CDR3 has 17 amino acids. The V gene lost 3 bases and the J gene lost 0 bases, with 15 bases spanning the gap. Germline-derived CDR1 and CDR2 are MDHEN and SYDVKM. Together with reference TRBV28 and TRBJ1-5, the CDR3 gives the full variable domain: DVKVTQSSRYLVKRTGEKVFLECVQDMDHENMFWYRQDPGLGLRLIYFSYDVKMKEKGDIPEGYSVSREKKERFSLILESASTNQTSMYLCASSFRVTGLSNQPQHFGDGTRLSIL.

J is TRBJ1-1 and V is TRBV7-8; D is possibly TRBD1 (5 bases). The CDR3 loop spans 15 amino acids. Germline V lookup: CDR1 SGHVS, CDR2 FQNEAQ. V was shortened by 0 bases and J by 6 bases, with 14 bases between the two germline ends. This chain's CDR3 is CASSLALGGGAEAFF. Here the CDR3 DNA reads TGTGCCAGCAGCTTAGCGCTGGGGGGTGGAGCTGAAGCTTTCTTT.

This clone appeared a few times. V usage is TRBV7-8 and J usage is TRBJ2-7, with D possibly TRBD2 on 6 matching bases. This CDR3 has 14 residues. V dropped 5 bases and J dropped 4 bases, with 15 bases sitting between them. Germline lookup yields CDR1 SGHVS and CDR2 FQNEAQ. CDR3 protein: CASSRSPSEYEQYF. The CDR3 DNA reads as TGTGCCAGCAGCCGCTCGCCTAGCGAGTACGAGCAGTACTTC.

This chain connects TRBV5-1 to TRBJ2-5; tentatively, D is TRBD2 (7 bases). Germline CDR1 and CDR2: SGHRS and YFSETQ. This CDR3 comprises 14 residues. With 0 bases removed from V and 5 bases from J, the gap between germline ends came to 11 bases. The CDR3 loop is CASSLGRGGETQYF. Written as DNA, the CDR3 is TGCGCCAGCAGCTTGGGCAGGGGAGGGGAGACCCAGTACTTC.

V gene TRBV4-1 combines with J gene TRBJ1-2; 9 nucleotides match TRBD1. Germline CDR1 and CDR2: MGHRA and YSYEKL. This CDR3 contains 21 residues. J lost 2 bases, V lost 4 bases, and 23 bases had no gene match. The CDR3 loop reads CASSPIKGPPHGQGKNYGYTF. CDR3 coding DNA: TGCGCCAGCAGCCCGATTAAGGGGCCGCCCCATGGACAGGGGAAAAACTATGGCTACACCTTC.

This chain uses TRBV11-2 with TRBJ1-3; D remains unclear. Per the germline V gene, CDR1 is SGHAT and CDR2 is FQNNGV. The CDR3 length is 15 residues. The V end lost 8 bases, the J end lost 6 bases, and 20 bases lay between the germline ends. In DNA form, the CDR3 reads TGTGCCAGCGGATCTACGGGGTTCGGTGAAAACACCATATATTTT. Translated: CASGSTGFGENTIYF.

The V call is TRBV7-9, the J call TRBJ2-7; D perhaps matches TRBD2 (6 bases). The CDR3 spans 11 residues. Trimming took 7 bases from V and 5 from J, leaving 9 bases between them. Germline-derived CDR1 and CDR2 are SEHNR and FQNEAQ (reference sequence). CDR3 in amino acids: CASTPGDEQYF. CDR3 in DNA: TGTGCCAGCACCCCGGGGGACGAGCAGTACTTC.

J is TRBJ2-1 and V is TRBV28; D gene ambiguous. CDR3 length: 14 residues. Trimming removed 6 bases from V and 4 bases from J, with 13 bases in between. Per germline, CDR1 MDHEN and CDR2 SYDVKM. CDR3 in amino acids: CASRVSAPYNEQFF. For the CDR3, the DNA is TGTGCCAGCAGAGTGAGCGCGCCTTACAATGAGCAGTTCTTC.

V and J are TRBV7-3 and TRBJ2-1, with TRBD2 matching over 7 bases. Germline trimming cut 2 bases from V and 9 bases from J; bases unmatched to any gene: 7. The V gene's germline CDR1 is SGHTA and CDR2 FQGTGA. The CDR3 runs 14 residues. The CDR3 loop is CASSLSSGSGEQFF. The CDR3 nucleotides are TGTGCCAGCAGCTTATCTAGCGGAAGCGGTGAGCAGTTCTTC.

A few counts support this clone. The chain employs TRBV30 and TRBJ2-5, with D perhaps matching TRBD1 (6 bases). Looked up from germline, CDR1 is GTSNPN and CDR2 is SVGIG (reference sequence). Trimming took 0 bases from V and 6 from J, leaving 11 bases between them. The CDR3 totals 13 residues. DNA for the CDR3: TGTGCCTGGAGTGTAGTGGGGGCTCAGACCCAGTACTTC. Translation gives CAWSVVGAQTQYF.

The rearrangement joins TRBV6-5 to TRBJ2-7, with 7 bases identical to TRBD2. CDR1 is MNHEY and CDR2 is SVGAGI in the germline V gene. The length of the CDR3 is 14 residues. V dropped 2 bases and J dropped 6; count of bases not matched to a gene: 7. The CDR3 sequence is CASSYEGRGGEQYF. For the CDR3, the DNA is TGTGCCAGCAGTTACGAGGGCCGCGGGGGCGAGCAGTACTTC.

The chain uses TRBV7-3 and TRBJ2-1; D uncertain. Per the germline V gene, CDR1 is SGHTA and CDR2 is FQGTGA. The V end was cut by 2 bases, the J end by 0 bases, with 8 bases between. This CDR3 region has 15 residues. The CDR3 bases are TGTGCCAGCAGCTTAGTCTCGAGCTCCTACAATGAGCAGTTCTTC. Its translation: CASSLVSSSYNEQFF. Full variable domain (rest looked up from reference TRBV7-3 and TRBJ2-1): GAGVSQTPSNKVTEKGKYVELRCDPISGHTALYWYRQSLGQGPEFLIYFQGTGAADDSGLPNDRFFAVRPEGSVSTLKIQRTERGDSAVYLCASSLVSSSYNEQFFGPGTRLTVL.

The chain couples TRBV6-5 to TRBJ1-3; no definite D call. The CDR3 is made up of 13 amino acids. Germline V gene data show CDR1 as MNHEY and CDR2 as SVGAGI. The CDR3 DNA reads TGTCCCTTAAATATTTTCTCTGGAAACACCATATATTTT. This sequence encodes CPLNIFSGNTIYF.

This rearrangement joins TRBV28 to TRBJ1-5; D is perhaps TRBD1 (5 bases). The V and J ends lost 6 bases and 3 bases respectively, with 18 bases between them. CDR1 is MDHEN, CDR2 SYDVKM, per germline. The CDR3 spans 16 residues. CDR3 nucleotides: TGTGCCAGCAGAACGAACCAGGGAGGGATCAATCAGCCCCAGCATTTT. Encoded protein: CASRTNQGGINQPQHF.

This clone has a single count. The chain joins TRBV5-1 to TRBJ2-5; D perhaps matches TRBD2 (5 bases). V lost 3 bases and J 5 bases, leaving 5 bases between the germline ends. Germline loops: CDR1 SGHRS, CDR2 YFSETQ. CDR3 length equals 11 residues. CDR3 bases: TGCGCCAGCAGCTGGGAGGAGACCCAGTACTTC. This sequence encodes CASSWEETQYF.

The V call is TRBV28, the J call TRBJ2-3; TRBD1 matches at 11 bases. The V and J ends lost 11 bases and 5 bases, in that order; junction bases with no gene match: 6. Germline assignment: CDR1 MDHEN and CDR2 SYDVKM. The CDR3 has 13 amino acids. CDR3 sequence (DNA): TGTGCCTGTAGGGACAGGGGGATAGATACGCAGTATTTT. Its translation: CACRDRGIDTQYF. The whole variable domain, remainder taken from reference TRBV28 and TRBJ2-3, is DVKVTQSSRYLVKRTGEKVFLECVQDMDHENMFWYRQDPGLGLRLIYFSYDVKMKEKGDIPEGYSVSREKKERFSLILESASTNQTSMYLCACRDRGIDTQYFGPGTRLTVL.

This clone is a singleton in its sample. The chain employs TRBV5-1 and TRBJ2-7; TRBD2 matches 7 bases. The CDR3 sequence is 14 residues long. Germline CDR1 reads SGHRS; CDR2 reads YFSETQ. V dropped 0 bases and J dropped 0; count of bases not matched to a gene: 0. This chain's CDR3 is CASSLAGGSYEQYF. CDR3 bases: TGCGCCAGCAGCTTGGCGGGGGGCTCCTACGAGCAGTACTTC.

The chain joins TRBV9 to TRBJ2-7; TRBD2 aligns across 8 bases. The CDR3 totals 14 residues. J lost 6 bases, V lost 3 bases, and 8 bases had no gene match. In germline, CDR1 is SGDLS, CDR2 YYNGEE. CDR3: CASSAKAGVGEQYF. CDR3 bases: TGTGCCAGCAGCGCGAAAGCGGGAGTAGGCGAGCAGTACTTC.

The CDR3 nucleotides read TGTGCCAGCAGCTTACTAGGCGGGAGGCCCATAGATACGCAGTATTTT. Translation gives CASSLLGGRPIDTQYF. This chain links TRBV7-2 with TRBJ2-3; the match to TRBD2 covers 8 bases. V lost 2 bases, J lost 5 bases, and 9 bases stayed unmatched. The germline V gene has CDR1 SGHTA and CDR2 FQGNSA. CDR3 length: 16 amino acids.

This clone was observed once. The V call is TRBV5-1, the J call TRBJ2-3, with a possible D match to TRBD2 (6 bases). Trimming pared 4 bases from V and 1 base from J, leaving 16 bases between. The CDR3 contains 16 residues. CDR1 is SGHRS and CDR2 is YFSETQ in the germline V gene. The CDR3 here is CASSPLAPGGTDTQYF. For the CDR3, the DNA is TGCGCCAGCAGCCCACTAGCTCCAGGTGGCACAGATACGCAGTATTTT.